This T cell receptor (beta chain) was retrieved from a study of cytomegalovirus exposure and HLA in healthy donors. For the study at large: Within the Caucasian-associated ancestry cluster were around 80% of the roughly 400 genotyped donors.

This clone was found once. Its matching antigen is unknown. The PCR employed 60 Vbeta primers together with 13 Jbeta primers. In the authors' methods: Unique TCR beta chains numbered approximately 80 million in a later analysis, with 10 million to 14 million shared. TCRdb keeps only in-frame clones here, not all; method: immunoSEQ multiplex PCR. V, J and clone size reflect that table, while D and trimming were determined from the DNA. Of nearly 65,000 clones listed, 73% are singletons. Germline trimming cut 5 bases from V and 2 bases from J; bases unmatched to any gene: 0. Germline CDR1 and CDR2: SNHLY and FYNNEI. The length of the CDR3 is 14 residues. Study findings and constraints: It was in a later analysis that TCR association rates were seen to vary by HLA locus, highest for DRB1 and lowest for HLA-C. The study dropped some indistinguishable V segments, TRBV6-2 and TRBV6-3 among them.

The source of this sequence is a man between 45 and 60 years old in good health and CMV-seronegative. What was sequenced was PBMCs. The rearrangement links TRBV2 to TRBJ2-7, with 13 bases identical to TRBD2. This CDR3 is CASSTSGGAYEQYF. In DNA form, the CDR3 reads TGTGCCAGCAGTACTAGCGGGGGGGCCTACGAGCAGTACTTC.